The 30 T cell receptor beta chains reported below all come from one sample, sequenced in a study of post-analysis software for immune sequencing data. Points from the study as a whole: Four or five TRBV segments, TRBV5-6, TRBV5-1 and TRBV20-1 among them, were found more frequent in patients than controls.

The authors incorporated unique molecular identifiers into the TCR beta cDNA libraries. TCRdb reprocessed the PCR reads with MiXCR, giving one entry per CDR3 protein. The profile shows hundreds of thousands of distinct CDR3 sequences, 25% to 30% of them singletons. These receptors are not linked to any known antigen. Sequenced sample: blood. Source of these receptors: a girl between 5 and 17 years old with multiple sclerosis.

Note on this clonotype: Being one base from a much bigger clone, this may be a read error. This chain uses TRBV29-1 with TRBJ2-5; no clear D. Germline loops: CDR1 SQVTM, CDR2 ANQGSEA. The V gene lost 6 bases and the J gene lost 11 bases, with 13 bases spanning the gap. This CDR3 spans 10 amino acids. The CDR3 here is CSVANNEQYF. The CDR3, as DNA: TGCAGCGTGGCTAACAATGAGCAGTACTTC.

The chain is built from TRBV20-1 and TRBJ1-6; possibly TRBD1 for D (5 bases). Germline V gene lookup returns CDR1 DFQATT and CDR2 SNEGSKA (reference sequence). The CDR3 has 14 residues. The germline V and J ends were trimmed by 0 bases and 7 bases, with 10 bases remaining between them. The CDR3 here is CSARDQGGNSPLHF. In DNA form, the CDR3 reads TGCAGTGCTAGAGATCAGGGAGGCAATTCACCCCTCCACTTT.

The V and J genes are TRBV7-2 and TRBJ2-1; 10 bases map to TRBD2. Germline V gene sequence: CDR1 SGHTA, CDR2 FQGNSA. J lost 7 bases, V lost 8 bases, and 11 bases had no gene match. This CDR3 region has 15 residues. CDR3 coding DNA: TGTGCCAGCTCCAGCTTCACTAGCGGGGTGAATGAGCAGTTCTTC. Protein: CASSSFTSGVNEQFF.

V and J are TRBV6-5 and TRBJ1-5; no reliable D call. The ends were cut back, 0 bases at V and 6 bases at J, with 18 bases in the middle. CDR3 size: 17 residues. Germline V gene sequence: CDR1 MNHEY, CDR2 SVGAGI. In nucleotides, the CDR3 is TGTGCCAGCAGTTACTCGGGTCCGGGTGGAACCGGTCAGCCCCAGCATTTT. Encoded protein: CASSYSGPGGTGQPQHF.

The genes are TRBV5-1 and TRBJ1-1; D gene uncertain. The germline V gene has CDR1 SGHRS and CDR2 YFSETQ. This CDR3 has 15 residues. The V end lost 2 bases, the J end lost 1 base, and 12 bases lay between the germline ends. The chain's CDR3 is CASSLSSRQNTEAFF. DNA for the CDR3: TGCGCCAGCAGCTTATCCTCCCGCCAGAACACTGAAGCTTTCTTT. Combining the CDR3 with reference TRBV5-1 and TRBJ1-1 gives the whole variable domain KAGVTQTPRYLIKTRGQQVTLSCSPISGHRSVSWYQQTPGQGLQFLFEYFSETQRNKGNFPGRFSGRQFSNSRSEMNVSTLELGDSALYLCASSLSSRQNTEAFFGQGTRLTVV.

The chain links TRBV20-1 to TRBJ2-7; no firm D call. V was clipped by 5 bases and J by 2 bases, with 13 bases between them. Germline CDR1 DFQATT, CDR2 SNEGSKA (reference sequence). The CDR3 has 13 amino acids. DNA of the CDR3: TGCAGTGCTGTAAGGCAGGAACCCTACGAGCAGTACTTC. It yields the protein CSAVRQEPYEQYF.

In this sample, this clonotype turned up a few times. Here the CDR3 reads CASSLSTGGTQETQYF. In nucleotides, the CDR3 is TGTGCCAGCAGCTTAAGCACCGGGGGGACCCAAGAGACCCAGTACTTC. The rearrangement uses TRBV28 and TRBJ2-5, with 7 bases that match TRBD2. CDR1 MDHEN and CDR2 SYDVKM come from the germline V gene. The CDR3 covers 16 residues. J gave up 1 base and V 6 bases, and 11 bases lay outside the gene matches.

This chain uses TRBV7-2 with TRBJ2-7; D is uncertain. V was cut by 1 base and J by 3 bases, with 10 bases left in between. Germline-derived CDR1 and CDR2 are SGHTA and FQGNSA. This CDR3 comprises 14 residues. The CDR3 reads CASSLGATGYEQYF. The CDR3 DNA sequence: TGTGCCAGCAGCTTAGGGGCCACGGGCTACGAGCAGTACTTC.

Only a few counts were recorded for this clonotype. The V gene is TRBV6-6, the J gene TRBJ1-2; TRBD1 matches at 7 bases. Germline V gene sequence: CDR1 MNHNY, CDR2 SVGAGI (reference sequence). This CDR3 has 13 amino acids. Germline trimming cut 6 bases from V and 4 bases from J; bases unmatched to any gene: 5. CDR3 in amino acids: CASRTGNVYGYTF. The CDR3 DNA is TGTGCCAGCAGGACAGGGAACGTCTATGGCTACACCTTC.

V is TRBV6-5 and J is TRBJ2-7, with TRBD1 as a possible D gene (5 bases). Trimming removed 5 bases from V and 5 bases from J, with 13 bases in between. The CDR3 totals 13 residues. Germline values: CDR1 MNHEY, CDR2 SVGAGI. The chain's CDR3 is CASSIRGWDEQYF. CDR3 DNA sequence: TGTGCCAGCAGTATAAGGGGCTGGGACGAGCAGTACTTC.

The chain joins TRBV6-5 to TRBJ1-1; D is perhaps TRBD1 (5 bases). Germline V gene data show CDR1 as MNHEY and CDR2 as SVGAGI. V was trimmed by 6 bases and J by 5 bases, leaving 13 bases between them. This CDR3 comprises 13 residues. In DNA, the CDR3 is TGTGCCAGCAGACGGGGCGGGGGGACTGAAGCTTTCTTT. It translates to CASRRGGGTEAFF.

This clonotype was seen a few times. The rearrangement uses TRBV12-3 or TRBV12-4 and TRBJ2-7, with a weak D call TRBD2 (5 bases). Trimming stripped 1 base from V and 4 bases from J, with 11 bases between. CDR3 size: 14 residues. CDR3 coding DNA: TGTGCCAGCAGTTTAGGTCCGAGGGTGTACGAGCAGTACTTC. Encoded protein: CASSLGPRVYEQYF.

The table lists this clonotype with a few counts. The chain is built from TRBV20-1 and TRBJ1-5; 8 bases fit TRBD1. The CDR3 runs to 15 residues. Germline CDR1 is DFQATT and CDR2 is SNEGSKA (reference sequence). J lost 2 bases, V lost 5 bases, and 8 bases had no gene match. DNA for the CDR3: TGCAGTGCTCTATATGGACAGGGAGGCAATCAGCCCCAGCATTTT. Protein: CSALYGQGGNQPQHF.

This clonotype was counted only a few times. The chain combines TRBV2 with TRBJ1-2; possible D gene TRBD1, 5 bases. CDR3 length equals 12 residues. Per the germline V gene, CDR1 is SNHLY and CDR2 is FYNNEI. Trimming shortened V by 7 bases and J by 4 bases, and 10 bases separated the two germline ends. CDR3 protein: CASMRQSYGYTF. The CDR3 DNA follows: TGTGCCAGCATGCGACAGTCCTATGGCTACACCTTC.

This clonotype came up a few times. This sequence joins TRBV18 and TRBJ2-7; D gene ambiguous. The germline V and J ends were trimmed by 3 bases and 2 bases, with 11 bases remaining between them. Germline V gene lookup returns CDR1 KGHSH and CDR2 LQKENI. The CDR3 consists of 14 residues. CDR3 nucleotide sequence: TGTGCCAGCTCACCCGCTGACGGAGCCTACGAGCAGTACTTC. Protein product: CASSPADGAYEQYF.

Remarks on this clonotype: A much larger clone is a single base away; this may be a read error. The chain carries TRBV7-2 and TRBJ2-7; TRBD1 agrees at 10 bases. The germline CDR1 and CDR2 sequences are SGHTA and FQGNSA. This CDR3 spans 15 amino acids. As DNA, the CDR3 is TGTGCCCGCAGCTTCTGGGACAGGGGAGAATACGAGCAGTACTTC. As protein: CARSFWDRGEYEQYF.

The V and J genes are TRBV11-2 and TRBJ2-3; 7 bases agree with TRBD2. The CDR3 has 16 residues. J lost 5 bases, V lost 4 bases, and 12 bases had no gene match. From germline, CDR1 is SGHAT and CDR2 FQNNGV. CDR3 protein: CASSSIRGRRGDTQYF. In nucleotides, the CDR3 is TGTGCCAGCAGCTCCATTCGCGGGAGACGCGGAGATACGCAGTATTTT. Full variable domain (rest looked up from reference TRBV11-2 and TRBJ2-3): EAGVAQSPRYKIIEKRQSVAFWCNPISGHATLYWYQQILGQGPKLLIQFQNNGVVDDSQLPKDRFSAERLKGVDSTLKIQPAKLEDSAVYLCASSSIRGRRGDTQYFGPGTRLTVL.

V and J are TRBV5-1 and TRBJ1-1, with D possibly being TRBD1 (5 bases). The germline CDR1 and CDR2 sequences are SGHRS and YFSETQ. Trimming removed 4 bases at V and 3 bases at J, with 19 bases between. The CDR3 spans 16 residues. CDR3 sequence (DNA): TGCGCCAGCAGCCGGGACCCCCGTGACGAGTACACTGAAGCTTTCTTT. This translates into CASSRDPRDEYTEAFF. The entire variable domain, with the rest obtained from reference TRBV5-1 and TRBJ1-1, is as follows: KAGVTQTPRYLIKTRGQQVTLSCSPISGHRSVSWYQQTPGQGLQFLFEYFSETQRNKGNFPGRFSGRQFSNSRSEMNVSTLELGDSALYLCASSRDPRDEYTEAFFGQGTRLTVV.

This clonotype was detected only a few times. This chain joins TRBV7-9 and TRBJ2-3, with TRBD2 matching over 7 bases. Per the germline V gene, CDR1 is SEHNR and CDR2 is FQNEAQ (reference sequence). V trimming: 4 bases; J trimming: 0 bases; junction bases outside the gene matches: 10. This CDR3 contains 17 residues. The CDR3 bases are TGTGCCAGCAGCTCGATAAGCGGGGTTGGAAGCACAGATACGCAGTATTTT. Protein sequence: CASSSISGVGSTDTQYF.

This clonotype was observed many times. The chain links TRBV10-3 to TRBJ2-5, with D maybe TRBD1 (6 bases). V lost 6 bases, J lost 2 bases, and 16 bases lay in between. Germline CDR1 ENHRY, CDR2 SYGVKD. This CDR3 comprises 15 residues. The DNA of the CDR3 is TGTGCCATCAGCCCCGGGACACATCAACAAGAGACCCAGTACTTC. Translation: CAISPGTHQQETQYF.

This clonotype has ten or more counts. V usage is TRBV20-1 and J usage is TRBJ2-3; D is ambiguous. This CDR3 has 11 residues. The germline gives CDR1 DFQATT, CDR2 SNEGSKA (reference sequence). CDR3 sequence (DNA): TGCAGCGCCGGTGGCACAGATACGCAGTATTTT. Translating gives CSAGGTDTQYF.

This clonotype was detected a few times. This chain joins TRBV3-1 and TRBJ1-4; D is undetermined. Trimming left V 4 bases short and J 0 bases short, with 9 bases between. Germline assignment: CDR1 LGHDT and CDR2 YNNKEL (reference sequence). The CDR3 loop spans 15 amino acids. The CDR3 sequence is CASSREAATNEKLFF. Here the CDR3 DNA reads TGTGCCAGCAGCCGCGAAGCCGCAACTAATGAAAAACTGTTTTTT.

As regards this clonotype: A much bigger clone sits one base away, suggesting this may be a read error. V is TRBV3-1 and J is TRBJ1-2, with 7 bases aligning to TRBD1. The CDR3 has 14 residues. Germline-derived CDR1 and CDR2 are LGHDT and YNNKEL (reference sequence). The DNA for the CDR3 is TGTGCCAGCAGCCAAGCGGACAGGAACTATGGCTACATCTTC. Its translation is CASSQADRNYGYIF.

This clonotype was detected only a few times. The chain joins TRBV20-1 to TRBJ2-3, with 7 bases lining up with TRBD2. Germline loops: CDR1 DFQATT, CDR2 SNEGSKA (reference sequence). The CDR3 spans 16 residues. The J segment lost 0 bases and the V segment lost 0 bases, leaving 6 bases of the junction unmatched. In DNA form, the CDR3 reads TGCAGTGCTAGAGACCCTCGGGAGGACAGCACAGATACGCAGTATTTT. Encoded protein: CSARDPREDSTDTQYF.

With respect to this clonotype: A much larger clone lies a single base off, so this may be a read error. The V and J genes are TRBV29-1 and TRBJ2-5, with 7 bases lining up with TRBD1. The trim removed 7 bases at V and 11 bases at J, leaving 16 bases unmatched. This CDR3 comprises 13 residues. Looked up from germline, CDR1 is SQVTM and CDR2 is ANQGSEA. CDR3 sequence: CSGRDRRWNEQYF. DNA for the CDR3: TGCAGCGGACGGGACAGACGCTGGAATGAGCAGTACTTC.

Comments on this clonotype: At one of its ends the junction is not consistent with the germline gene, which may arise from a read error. The DNA of the CDR3 is TGCGCCGGCAGTGAGTTAGCGGGTCTGGGTGAGCAGTTCTTC. It yields the protein CAGSELAGLGEQFF. The rearrangement joins TRBV10-1 to TRBJ2-1; 7 positions agree with TRBD2. Germline V gene data show CDR1 as WNHNN and CDR2 as SYGVQD (reference sequence). The CDR3 has 14 residues.

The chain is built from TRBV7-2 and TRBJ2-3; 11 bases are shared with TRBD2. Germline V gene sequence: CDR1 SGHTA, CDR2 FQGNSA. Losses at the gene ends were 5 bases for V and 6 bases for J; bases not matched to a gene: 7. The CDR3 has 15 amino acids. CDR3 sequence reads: CASSTSGGQGDTQYF. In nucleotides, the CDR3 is TGTGCCAGCAGCACTAGCGGGGGCCAAGGGGATACGCAGTATTTT.

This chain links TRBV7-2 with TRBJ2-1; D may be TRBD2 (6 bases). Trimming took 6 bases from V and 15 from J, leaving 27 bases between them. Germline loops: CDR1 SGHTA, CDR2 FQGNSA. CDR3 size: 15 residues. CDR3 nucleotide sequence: TGTGCCAGCAGTCTCCACCCAGGACTACCCATGGAACCGTTCTTC. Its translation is CASSLHPGLPMEPFF.

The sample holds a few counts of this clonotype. As DNA, the CDR3 is TGTGCCAGCAGTCAGCAGACAGATATATATGGCTACACCTTC. It codes for CASSQQTDIYGYTF. The V and J genes are TRBV6-5 and TRBJ1-2, with TRBD1 as a possible D gene (5 bases). With 5 bases removed from V and 5 bases from J, the gap between germline ends came to 15 bases. The CDR3 runs to 14 residues. CDR1 is MNHEY, CDR2 SVGAGI, per germline.

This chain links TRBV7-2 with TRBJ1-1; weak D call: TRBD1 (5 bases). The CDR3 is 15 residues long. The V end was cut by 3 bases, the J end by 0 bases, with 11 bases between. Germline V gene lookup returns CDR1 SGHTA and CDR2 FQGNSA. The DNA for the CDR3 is TGTGCCAGCAGCTTTCCCCGGGGCCTGAACACTGAAGCTTTCTTT. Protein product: CASSFPRGLNTEAFF.